This TCR beta chain was sequenced during a study of blood T cell repertoires in COVID-19. Assay used: immunoSEQ multiplex PCR; TCRdb lists only in-frame clones, some missing. The sample yields a few hundred thousand clones, more than 70% seen once. Enrolled during active infection, Seattle patients were then followed longitudinally. This clone showed up just once. This receptor was taken from a woman in her thirties with COVID-19, enrolled during active disease. Sample: peripheral blood.

The CDR3 coding sequence is TGTGCCTGGAGTGTAAGCTGGGGCAGGGACACCGGGGAGCTGTTTTTT. It specifies CAWSVSWGRDTGELFF. V gene TRBV30 combines with J gene TRBJ2-2; a weak D match, TRBD1 (5 bases). Germline V gene sequence: CDR1 GTSNPN, CDR2 SVGIG (reference sequence). The V end lost 0 bases, the J end lost 3 bases, and 14 bases lay between the germline ends. The CDR3 is made up of 16 amino acids. The full variable domain, rest sourced from reference TRBV30 and TRBJ2-2, is SQTIHQWPATLVQPVGSPLSLECTVEGTSNPNLYWYRQAAGRGLQLLFYSVGIGQISSEVPQNLSASRPQDRQFILSSKKLLLSDSGFYLCAWSVSWGRDTGELFFGEGSRLTVL.